This T cell receptor (beta chain) was observed in a study of blood T cell repertoires in COVID-19. In the original workflow: Reference gene primer amplification gave nucleated cell count estimates. Profiling relied on immunoSEQ multiplex PCR, and the TCRdb table lists in-frame clones only, not all of them. The V and J calls and the clone size are those of that table, but D and trimming were determined from the DNA. The sample records about 350,000 clones, about nine tenths being singletons. V lost 5 bases, J lost 3 bases, and 8 bases stayed unmatched. This CDR3 has 16 residues. CDR1 and CDR2 from the germline V gene are LGHNT and FRNRAP. This clone appeared a single time.

The specimen sequenced was PBMCs or T cells enriched from blood (not recorded which). The rearrangement uses TRBV12-5 and TRBJ1-1; 11 nucleotides match TRBD1. The source of this sequence is a woman aged 25 to 39 who had been exposed to COVID-19. The DNA of the CDR3 is TGTGCTAGTGGTCCCGGACAGGGGGCGTCTGACACTGAAGCTTTCTTT. This codes for CASGPGQGASDTEAFF.